The clone carrying this T cell receptor beta chain was observed a handful of times. Its target is unknown. Combining a sample-barcoded 5' primer with a J-beta primer mix, a second PCR ran for roughly 6 to 11 cycles. TCRdb called the 5' RACE reads again in MiXCR, with one record for every CDR3 protein. Among about 1,800,000 distinct CDR3 sequences listed, roughly 27% were seen once. CDR1 and CDR2 (germline): SGHDT, YYEEEE. The CDR3 is 16 residues long. V was trimmed by 2 bases and J by 3 bases, leaving 15 bases between them. The data belong to a study of blood T cells in healthy people across ages. Study overall: Through template switching, about one barcoded beta molecule was captured per two T cells, as measured in model experiments.

Study-wide findings and caveats: When set beside aged donors, long-lived donors presented more naive CD4+ cells and higher diversity.

The clonotype originates from a woman aged 25 to 45 in good health. Sequenced: blood. This chain uses TRBV5-6 with TRBJ1-5; D perhaps matches TRBD1 (5 bases). The CDR3 loop is CASSFGTAGLNQPQHF. For the CDR3, the DNA is TGTGCCAGCAGCTTTGGAACGGCAGGGCTCAATCAGCCCCAGCATTTT. The variable domain in full, completed from reference TRBV5-6 and TRBJ1-5, reads DAGVTQSPTHLIKTRGQQVTLRCSPKSGHDTVSWYQQALGQGPQFIFQYYEEEERQRGNFPDRFSGHQFPNYSSELNVNALLLGDSALYLCASSFGTAGLNQPQHFGDGTRLSIL.